This record covers a single TCR beta chain. No cognate antigen has been identified for it. Base-call qualities are not available, and no considerably larger clone is one nucleotide away. The time point label, as the study defines it: baseline before first vaccination. The vaccinee samples were drawn from two UK trials, COV001 and COV002, one of which was a single-blind randomized controlled phase 2/3 trial testing AZD1222 (ChAdOx1 nCoV-19) in healthy adults. For TCRbeta chain sequencing, PBMC samples from trial participants were taken at day 0 and at day 28 after the second dose. The sample originates from a study of T cell responses to AZD1222 COVID-19 vaccine (dated by TCRdb to the early 2020s). The study in broad terms: AZD1222 recipients whose second dose came at about 4 weeks and those whose second dose came at about 12 weeks were combined into one group, since spike-specific TCR depth and breadth did not differ between the two schedules. TCR sequencing covered some 250 trial participants: 200 to 220 given two doses of AZD1222 and 26 given two doses of MenACWY control vaccine. Enrollment into the trials was organized by age into subgroups of 18-55, 56-69 and 70-plus years, and those subgroups contained roughly 160, 29 and 62 TCR-sequenced participants, respectively. Results and caveats for the whole study, not just this receptor: Vaccine-associated CD4 TCRs spanned the whole spike protein, with dominant responses in regions 160-218 and 743-854. A significant rise in spike-specific TCR breadth and depth was observed after two AZD1222 doses relative to day 0 and relative to MenACWY recipients. Because no samples from the day 14 peak response were available, repertoires could be characterized only after the peak T cell response. The 56-69-year group was small, and its depth increase did not reach significance, likely because of low power. Participants were mostly white British and included more females than males, and it was suggested by the authors that clonal diversity may have been underestimated. Nearly half of unique spike-specific TCRs reportedly recognized epitopes outside regions mutated in the B.1.351 and B.1.1.7 variants. Only six AZD1222 recipients were SARS-CoV-2 seropositive at baseline, limiting conclusions about previously exposed vaccinees.

The CDR3 regions of human TCRbeta chains were analyzed by immunosequencing. Per the source publication's procedure: Repertoire TCRs were checked for matches against a reference library of SARS-CoV-2-specific TCRs that had been generated using the MIRA antigen-specificity platform. Breadth was defined as the fraction of unique TCRs that were SARS-CoV-2-associated, and depth was defined as the fraction of total T cells that were SARS-CoV-2-associated. Each spike-specific TCR was assigned to its reactive spike region and to a CD4 or CD8 class using the MIRA data. Log10-transformed breadth and depth values were compared by one-way ANOVA with Sidak's multiple comparisons tests. This immuneACCESS table, as held by TCRdb, lists in-frame sequences with V and J called but not all clones. Of the missing ones, under half trace to an unresolved V gene in checked studies; the others have no known cause. V and J calls and clone size are given by that table; D and trimming were obtained from the DNA. Recorded for this sample are about 120,000 clones; almost 95% of them occurred a single time. Around 1.7% of the sample is taken by the ten largest.

A distance of 24 bases separates the germline ends of V and J, which lose 7 bases and 8 bases respectively. The CDR3 goes from the cysteine to the phenylalanine over 16 residues. Just CDR3 DNA is preserved here, 48 bases in frame from base 1. Based on the germline V gene, the CDR1 and CDR2 sequences are SGHAT and FQNNGV. The chain is assembled from TRBV11-2 and TRBJ2-4, and TRBD2 may be the D gene, going by 6 matching bases. The material sequenced was peripheral blood, taken on day 0 of AZD1222 vaccination. This sequence was found in an adult in good health. The CDR3 here reads CASTTFPTSPVDIQYF. The nucleotides read TGTGCCAGCACAACCTTCCCGACTAGTCCAGTAGACATTCAGTACTTC. Reference TRBV11-2 and TRBJ2-4 genes cover what lies past the CDR3, so the full variable domain is EAGVAQSPRYKIIEKRQSVAFWCNPISGHATLYWYQQILGQGPKLLIQFQNNGVVDDSQLPKDRFSAERLKGVDSTLKIQPAKLEDSAVYLCASTTFPTSPVDIQYFGAGTRLSVL.